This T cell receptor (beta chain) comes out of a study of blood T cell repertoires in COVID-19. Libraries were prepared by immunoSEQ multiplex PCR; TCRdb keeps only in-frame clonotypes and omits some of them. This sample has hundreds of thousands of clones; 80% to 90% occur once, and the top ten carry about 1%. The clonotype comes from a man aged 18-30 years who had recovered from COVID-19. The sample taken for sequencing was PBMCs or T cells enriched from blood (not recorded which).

The CDR3 DNA is TGTGCCAGCAGCTTGCCAGGACCAGGGGCCCCTACAGGCTACACCTTC. Amino acids: CASSLPGPGAPTGYTF. The rearrangement links TRBV5-4 to TRBJ1-2, with D possibly TRBD1 on 6 matching bases. The V gene lost 1 base and the J gene lost 8 bases, with 21 bases spanning the gap. Germline values: CDR1 SGHNT, CDR2 YYREEE (reference sequence). This CDR3 has 16 amino acids.